This T cell receptor beta chain was profiled in a study of CD8+ T cells in alopecia areata (dated by TCRdb to the late 2010s). About the investigation overall: The treated patients took part in an open-label pilot trial in which moderate-to-severe alopecia areata was treated with oral tofacitinib at 5 to 10 mg twice daily. Patients received tofacitinib for 6 to 18 months and were then followed off drug for 6 months to check for delayed response and recurrence. To study T cell clonal expansion in alopecia areata, the researchers applied high-throughput TCRbeta sequencing to both the C3H/HeJ mouse model and human patients. Scalp tissue and sorted CD4+ and CD8+ peripheral blood T cells from patchy and totalis/universalis alopecia areata patients and from healthy controls were covered by human TCRbeta sequencing. Biopsies were taken from tofacitinib-treated patients at baseline and again at 4 and 24 weeks into treatment, and several of those patients also had a later scalp biopsy. Clonality in the scalp was compared among normal scalp (n=4), patchy alopecia areata scalp (n=8), and alopecia totalis/universalis scalp (n=8). RNA was extracted with the PAXgene miRNA kit for fixed scalp, the miRNeasy kit for PBMCs, and the RNeasy kit for mouse skin. TCRbeta CDR3 regions were amplified by immunoSEQ multiplex PCR with 35 Vbeta forward and 13 Jbeta reverse primers. Study-level results and caveats: Unlike mouse skin, where gammadelta T cells dominate, normal human skin contains resident alphabeta T cells that get sequenced too, which complicates analysis of the scalp TCR repertoire. Shared TCR sequences between patients were less evident than in mice, which may be partly attributable to HLA diversity in the patient population. Lesional scalp, especially in alopecia totalis/universalis, showed higher clonality and more expanded CD8+ clones than normal scalp, suggesting antigenic drive.

Comments on this clone: It has no known antigen specificity. Per-nucleotide qualities are absent, and no much larger clonotype sits a single base away.

The time point label, as the study defines it: baseline before oral tofacitinib. From alopecia areata patients, peripheral blood was collected along with lesional scalp punch biopsies. After PBMCs were isolated by density centrifugation and stained for CD3, CD4 and CD8, a FACSAria was used to sort CD4+ and CD8+ T cells. According to the germline V gene, CDR1 reads SNHLY and CDR2 reads FYNNEI. The germline ends are 8 bases apart after V is trimmed by 8 bases and J by 0 bases. Including the terminal cysteine and phenylalanine, the CDR3 comprises 14 residues. CDR3 DNA is the only sequence kept; it has 42 bases, read in frame from the first base. The library was built by means of the immunoSEQ multiplex PCR assay. To provide template for TCR sequencing, every sample had RNA extracted and reverse transcribed into cDNA. SuperScript III was used to make first-strand cDNA, primed with a 2:1 mix of oligo-dT and random hexamers. Amplification bias was assessed with a synthetic immune receptor repertoire, and residual bias was removed computationally. Under the source paper's analysis protocol: Raw reads were preprocessed to remove errors, and CDR3 was defined according to IMGT conventions as the region from the conserved cysteine to phenylalanine. Clonality was computed as 1 minus the Shannon entropy, with the entropy normalized by log2 of the number of productive unique TCRs. Whether scalp clones were CD4 or CD8 was inferred by matching scalp TCRbeta sequences against CD4 and CD8 repertoires sorted from blood. The source is immuneACCESS, and TCRdb retained only in-frame sequences with V and J called. Part of the clones is not carried over; for the studies checked, unresolved V genes explain less than half of this, and the remainder is unexplained. V and J calls and clone size are given by that table; D and trimming were obtained from the DNA. In this sample the table shows some 56,000 clones, around 96% of which occur a single time. The ten top clones hold roughly 26% of the sample.

The source was CD8+ T cells sorted from blood, collected at week 0. This receptor was obtained from a human donor with alopecia areata. Recombination joined TRBV2 with TRBJ2-6, with no reliable assignment of the D segment. DNA sequence: TGTGCCAGCTTGGGGTTCTCTGGGGCCAACGTCCTGACTTTC. The translation is CASLGFSGANVLTF.